These 8 T cell receptor beta chains were all obtained from the same sample, sequenced in a study of T-cell reconstitution after alpha-beta-depleted transplantation in children (dated by TCRdb to the mid-2010s). Library generation was performed with PCR. Sequenced on an Illumina HiSeq 2500. TCR libraries were prepared with molecular barcoding, using unique molecular identifiers to normalize TCRbeta repertoire quantification. TCRdb's own reprocessing of the public reads used fastp at Q25 and MiXCR and kept productive beta chains. Merged by CDR3 protein, the rows form single entries marked with the most common genes and DNA. Counted in this sample were a few hundred thousand distinct CDR3 sequences; about 9.4% of them appeared once. The ten largest clones represent 2.4% of the sample. The sample consisted of PBMCs from the stem cell graft donor, taken from the stem cell graft. These receptors originate from a human donor who donated a stem cell graft to a child with acute lymphoblastic leukemia.

This clonotype was detected only a few times. The genes are TRBV28 and TRBJ2-7, with D possibly matching TRBD1 (5 bases). V lost 3 bases, J lost 5 bases, and 17 bases lay in between. The CDR3 contains 15 residues. The germline V gene has CDR1 MDHEN and CDR2 SYDVKM. CDR3 DNA: TGTGCCAGCAGTTTGCTTCCAGGGAATGGGGACGAGCAGTACTTC. Its protein is CASSLLPGNGDEQYF.

V usage is TRBV7-8 and J usage is TRBJ2-5; TRBD2 matches 14 bases. J gave up 1 base and V 2 bases, and 9 bases lay outside the gene matches. Germline CDR1 reads SGHVS; CDR2 reads FQNEAQ. The CDR3 is made up of 19 amino acids. The CDR3 DNA sequence: TGTGCCAGCAGCTTAAAGAGACTAGCGGGAGGGCCCCTCCAAGAGACCCAGTACTTC. Its protein product is CASSLKRLAGGPLQETQYF.

The chain employs TRBV7-8 and TRBJ2-1, with 9 bases identical to TRBD1. The CDR3 runs 13 residues. Germline CDR1 reads SGHVS; CDR2 reads FQNEAQ. The trim removed 9 bases at V and 8 bases at J, leaving 8 bases unmatched. The CDR3: CASRNRGQDEQFF. In nucleotides, the CDR3 is TGTGCCAGTCGAAACAGGGGGCAAGATGAGCAGTTCTTC.

This chain uses TRBV11-2 with TRBJ1-2; a weak D match, TRBD1 (5 bases). CDR1 and CDR2 (germline): SGHAT, FQNNGV. This CDR3 is 14 amino acids long. Between the trimmed V and J ends, which lost 2 bases and 3 bases, there was a span of 10 bases. The CDR3 nucleotides read TGTGCCAGCAGCTTATTCGTGACAGACTATGGCTACACCTTC. This translates into CASSLFVTDYGYTF. Full variable domain (missing parts from reference TRBV11-2 and TRBJ1-2): EAGVAQSPRYKIIEKRQSVAFWCNPISGHATLYWYQQILGQGPKLLIQFQNNGVVDDSQLPKDRFSAERLKGVDSTLKIQPAKLEDSAVYLCASSLFVTDYGYTFGSGTRLTVV.

There are a few counts of this clonotype. V is TRBV20-1 and J is TRBJ2-7; 7 positions match TRBD1. Germline-derived CDR1 and CDR2 are DFQATT and SNEGSKA (reference sequence). V was clipped by 3 bases and J by 3 bases; unmatched bases: 8. The CDR3 totals 14 residues. CDR3 nucleotides: TGCAGTGCTAGGGCGGTTCAGGGGGTCTACGAGCAGTACTTC. Amino acids: CSARAVQGVYEQYF.

This clonotype occurred many times. The chain couples TRBV12-3 or TRBV12-4 to TRBJ1-5; no clear D gene. V lost 2 bases and J 6 bases, leaving 5 bases between the germline ends. The CDR3 has 12 residues. CDR3 coding DNA: TGTGCCAGCAGTTTATTTCGTCAGCCCCAGCATTTT. Protein: CASSLFRQPQHF.

This clonotype was counted between two and nine times. J is TRBJ2-7 and V is TRBV20-1, with no clear D. CDR1 and CDR2 from the germline V gene are DFQATT and SNEGSKA (reference sequence). Trimming took 1 base from V and 3 from J, leaving 10 bases between them. The CDR3 is 13 residues long. CDR3 protein: CSARGLKGYEQYF. As DNA, the CDR3 is TGCAGTGCTAGAGGACTTAAAGGCTACGAGCAGTACTTC.

This clonotype was observed a handful of times. The chain couples TRBV6-5 to TRBJ2-3, with 11 bases lining up with TRBD2. Germline trimming cut 0 bases from V and 2 bases from J; bases unmatched to any gene: 4. Germline-derived CDR1 and CDR2 are MNHEY and SVGAGI. This CDR3 has 17 residues. CDR3 protein: CASSYSSGRASTDTQYF. DNA of the CDR3: TGTGCCAGCAGTTACTCTAGCGGGAGGGCTTCCACAGATACGCAGTATTTT.